This TCR beta chain derives from a study of cytomegalovirus exposure and HLA in healthy donors. Looking at the study overall: HLA-typed donors were the source of about 85 million unique TCRs, which an early data release held. Of the donors genotyped, several hundred in all, 75% to 85% fell in the Caucasian-associated ancestry cluster. Study-wide points: Later analysis indicated greater clonal expansion among HLA-associated TCR beta chains than among equally common other chains.

Note on this clone: Antigen: not known.

60 Vbeta and 13 Jbeta primers were used in PCR. Repertoires were generated with immunoSEQ multiplex PCR, while TCRdb's copy carries only in-frame clones and drops some. The sample includes around 92,000 clones, over 75% seen only once; the top ten take more than 3%. When sampled, the donors appeared nominally healthy, though they likely had unrecorded immune exposures. In germline, CDR1 is LNHDA, CDR2 SQIVND (reference sequence). The V gene lost 6 bases and the J gene lost 8 bases, with 8 bases spanning the gap. There are 11 residues in the CDR3. The specimen sequenced was PBMCs. This chain links TRBV19 with TRBJ1-3; D is ambiguous. This clonotype was obtained from a female donor in good health and CMV-seropositive. CDR3 DNA: TGTGCCAGTAGCCCCGGGGACACCATATATTTT. As protein: CASSPGDTIYF.